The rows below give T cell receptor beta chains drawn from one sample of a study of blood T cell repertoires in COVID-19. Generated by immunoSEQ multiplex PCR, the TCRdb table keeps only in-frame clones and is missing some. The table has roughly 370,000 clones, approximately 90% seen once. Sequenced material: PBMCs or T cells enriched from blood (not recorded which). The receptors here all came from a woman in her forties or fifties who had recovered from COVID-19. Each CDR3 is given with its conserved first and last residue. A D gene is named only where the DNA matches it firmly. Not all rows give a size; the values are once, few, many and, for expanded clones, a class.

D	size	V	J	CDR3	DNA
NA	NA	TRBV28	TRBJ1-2	CASSSLGGNYGYTF	TGTGCCAGCAGTTCCCTAGGCGGAAACTATGGCTACACCTTC
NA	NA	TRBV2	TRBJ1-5	CASSDSSGHQPQHF	TGTGCCAGCAGTGACAGTAGCGGCCACCAGCCCCAGCATTTT
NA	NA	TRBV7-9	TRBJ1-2	CASSQSGLGDYGYTF	TGTGCCAGCAGCCAATCAGGGTTAGGGGACTATGGCTACACCTTC
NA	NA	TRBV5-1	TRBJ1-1	CASSFVGRYTEAFF	TGCGCCAGCAGCTTCGTGGGCAGATACACTGAAGCTTTCTTT
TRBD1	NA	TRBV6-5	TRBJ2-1	CATGQGAYNEQFF	TGTGCCACGGGACAGGGTGCTTACAATGAGCAGTTCTTC
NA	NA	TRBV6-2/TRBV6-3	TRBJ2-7	CASSTSLYEQYF	TGTGCCAGCAGTACTAGTCTGTACGAGCAGTACTTC
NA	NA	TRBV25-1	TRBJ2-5	CASGGGTQYF	TGTGCCAGCGGAGGAGGGACCCAGTACTTC
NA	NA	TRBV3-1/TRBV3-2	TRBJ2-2	CASRGPLGGSHTGELFF	TGTGCCAGCAGGGGGCCCTTGGGTGGGTCGCACACCGGGGAGCTGTTTTTT
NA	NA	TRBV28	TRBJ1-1	CASRGTNRLNTEAFF	TGTGCCAGCCGCGGAACGAATCGACTGAACACTGAAGCTTTCTTT
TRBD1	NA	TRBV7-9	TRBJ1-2	CASSYQVGQGAHNYGYTF	TGTGCCAGCAGCTATCAAGTGGGACAGGGGGCGCATAACTATGGCTACACCTTC
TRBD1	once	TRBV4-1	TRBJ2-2	CASSPGQGLSGELFF	TGCGCCAGCAGCCCGGGACAGGGTCTATCCGGGGAGCTGTTTTTT
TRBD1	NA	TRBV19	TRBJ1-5	CASSLRQGVQPQHF	TGTGCCAGTAGCCTCCGGCAGGGGGTTCAGCCCCAGCATTTT
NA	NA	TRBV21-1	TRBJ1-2	CASSNPIQYTF	TGTGCCAGCAGCAACCCTATACAGTACACCTTC
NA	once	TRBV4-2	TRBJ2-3	CASSARGESDTQYF	TGTGCCAGCAGCGCCCGGGGAGAGTCAGATACGCAGTATTTT
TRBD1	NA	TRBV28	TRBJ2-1	CASSSGQGGHNEQFF	TGTGCCAGCAGTTCTGGACAAGGGGGCCACAATGAGCAGTTCTTC
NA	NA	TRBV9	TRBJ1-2	CASSVDDDLRRGGYTF	TGTGCCAGCAGCGTAGATGATGACCTAAGACGGGGTGGCTACACCTTC
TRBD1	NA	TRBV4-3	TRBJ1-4	CASSRLDREGEKLFF	TGCGCCAGCAGCCGATTGGACAGGGAGGGTGAAAAACTGTTTTTT
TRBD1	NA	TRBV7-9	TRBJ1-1	CASSTDRGFTEAFF	TGTGCCAGCAGTACCGACAGGGGATTCACTGAAGCTTTCTTT
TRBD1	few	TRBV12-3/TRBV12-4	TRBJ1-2	CASNQDRGNGYTF	TGTGCCAGCAATCAAGACAGGGGGAATGGCTACACCTTC
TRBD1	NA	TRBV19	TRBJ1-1	CASSPGTGFNPSPKNTEAFF	TGTGCCAGTAGTCCTGGGACAGGGTTTAATCCCTCCCCTAAGAACACTGAAGCTTTCTTT
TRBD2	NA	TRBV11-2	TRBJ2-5	CASSFPLAGASVGQETQYF	TGTGCCAGCAGCTTTCCTCTAGCGGGGGCCAGCGTTGGGCAAGAGACCCAGTACTTC
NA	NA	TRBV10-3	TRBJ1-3	CAISNPKASGNTIYF	TGTGCCATCAGTAATCCGAAAGCCTCTGGAAACACCATATATTTT
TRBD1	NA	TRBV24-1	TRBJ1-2	CATSGTGGGYTF	TGTGCCACCAGTGGGACAGGGGGAGGCTACACCTTC
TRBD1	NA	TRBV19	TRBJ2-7	CASTPQLQGAGEQYF	TGTGCCAGTACCCCTCAGTTGCAGGGGGCGGGTGAGCAGTACTTC
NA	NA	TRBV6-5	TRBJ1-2	CASSYSQHGVIAF	TGTGCCAGCAGTTACTCGCAACACGGAGTAATCGCCTTC
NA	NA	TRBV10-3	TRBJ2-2	CAISPHQGTGELFF	TGTGCCATCAGCCCTCACCAGGGGACCGGGGAGCTGTTTTTT
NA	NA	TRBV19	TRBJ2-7	CASSKRSLYEQYF	TGTGCCAGTAGTAAGCGTTCCCTCTACGAGCAGTACTTC
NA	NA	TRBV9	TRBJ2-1	CASSVSAGSYNEQFF	TGTGCCAGCAGCGTATCGGCGGGATCCTACAATGAGCAGTTCTTC
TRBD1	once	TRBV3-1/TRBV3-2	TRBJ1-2	CASSPDRGGGYTF	TGTGCCAGCAGTCCGGACAGGGGTGGTGGCTACACCTTC
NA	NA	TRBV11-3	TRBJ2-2	CASSLGRDTANTGELFF	TGTGCCAGCAGCTTAGGCCGGGACACGGCGAACACCGGGGAGCTGTTTTTT
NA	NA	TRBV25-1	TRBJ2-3	CASSEYRGSTDTQYF	TGTGCCAGCAGTGAATATAGAGGTTCCACAGATACGCAGTATTTT
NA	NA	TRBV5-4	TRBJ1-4	CASSLGTTRKLFF	TGTGCCAGCAGCTTGGGGACAACCCGAAAACTGTTTTTT
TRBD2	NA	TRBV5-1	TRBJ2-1	CASSPVGTSGGASYNEQFF	TGCGCCAGCAGCCCTGTGGGGACTAGCGGGGGGGCGTCTTACAATGAGCAGTTCTTC
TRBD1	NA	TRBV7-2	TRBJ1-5	CASSPGQPYNQPQHF	TGTGCCAGCAGCCCGGGACAGCCTTACAATCAGCCCCAGCATTTT
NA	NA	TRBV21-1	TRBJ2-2	CASSEEPGDRAIPNTGELFF	TGTGCCAGCAGCGAGGAGCCAGGGGACAGAGCTATTCCGAACACCGGGGAGCTGTTTTTT
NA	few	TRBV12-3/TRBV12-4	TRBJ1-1	CAIATLWGAEAFF	TGTGCCATCGCCACCTTGTGGGGAGCCGAAGCTTTCTTT
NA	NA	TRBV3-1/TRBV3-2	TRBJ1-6	CASSQLGPDSPLHF	TGTGCCAGCAGCCAACTAGGTCCGGATTCACCCCTCCACTTT